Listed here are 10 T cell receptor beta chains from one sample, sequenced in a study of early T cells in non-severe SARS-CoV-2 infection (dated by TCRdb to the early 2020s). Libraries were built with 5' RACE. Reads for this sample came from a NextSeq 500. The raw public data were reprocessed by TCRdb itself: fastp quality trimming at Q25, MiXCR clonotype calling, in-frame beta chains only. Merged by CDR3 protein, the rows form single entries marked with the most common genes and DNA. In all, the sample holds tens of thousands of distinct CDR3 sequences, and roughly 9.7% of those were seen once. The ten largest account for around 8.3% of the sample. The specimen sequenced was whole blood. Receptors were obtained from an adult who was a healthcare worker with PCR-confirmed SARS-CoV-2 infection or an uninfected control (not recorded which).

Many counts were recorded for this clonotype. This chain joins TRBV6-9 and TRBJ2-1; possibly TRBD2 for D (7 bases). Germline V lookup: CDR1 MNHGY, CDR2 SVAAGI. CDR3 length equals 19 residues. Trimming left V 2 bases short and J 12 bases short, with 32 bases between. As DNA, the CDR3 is TGTGCCAGCAGTTATGATAGACGGGGGGCCGCTTCGGACCCACCAAGGCAGTTCTTC. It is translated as CASSYDRRGAASDPPRQFF.

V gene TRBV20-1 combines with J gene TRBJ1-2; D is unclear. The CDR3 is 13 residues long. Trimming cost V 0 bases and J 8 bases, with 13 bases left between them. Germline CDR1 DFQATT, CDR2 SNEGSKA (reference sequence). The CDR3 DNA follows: TGCAGTGCTAGAGATCTAGGGCAACAAGGCTACACCTTC. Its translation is CSARDLGQQGYTF.

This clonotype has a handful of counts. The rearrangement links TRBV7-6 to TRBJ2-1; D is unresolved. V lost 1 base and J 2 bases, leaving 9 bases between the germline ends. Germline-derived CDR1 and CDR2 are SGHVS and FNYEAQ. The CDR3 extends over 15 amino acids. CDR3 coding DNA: TGTGCCAGCAGCTTAGAGGGAACTACCTACAATGAGCAGTTCTTC. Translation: CASSLEGTTYNEQFF. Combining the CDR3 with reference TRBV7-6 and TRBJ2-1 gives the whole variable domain GAGVSQSPRYKVTKRGQDVALRCDPISGHVSLYWYRQALGQGPEFLTYFNYEAQQDKSGLPNDRFSAERPEGSISTLTIQRTEQRDSAMYRCASSLEGTTYNEQFFGPGTRLTVL.

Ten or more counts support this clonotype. CDR3 DNA: TGTGCCAGCTCACCTGAGGGGACACCTAACACCGGGGAGCTGTTTTTT. This encodes CASSPEGTPNTGELFF. The chain links TRBV18 to TRBJ2-2, with TRBD1 as a possible D gene (6 bases). The CDR3 contains 16 residues. The germline V gene encodes CDR1 KGHSH and CDR2 LQKENI. The V end lost 3 bases, the J end lost 2 bases, and 13 bases lay between the germline ends.

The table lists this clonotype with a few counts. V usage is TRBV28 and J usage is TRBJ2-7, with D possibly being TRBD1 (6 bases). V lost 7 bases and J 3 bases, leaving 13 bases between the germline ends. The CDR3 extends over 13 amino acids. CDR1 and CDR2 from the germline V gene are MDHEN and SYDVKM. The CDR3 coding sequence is TGTGCCAGCACACCGACAGGCCTCTACGAGCAGTACTTC. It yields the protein CASTPTGLYEQYF.

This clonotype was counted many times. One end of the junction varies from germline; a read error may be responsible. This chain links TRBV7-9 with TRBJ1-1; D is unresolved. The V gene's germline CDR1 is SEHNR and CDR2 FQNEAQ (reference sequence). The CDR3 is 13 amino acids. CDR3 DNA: TGTGCCAGCAGTTTAGAAGGAGGAACTGAAGCTTTCTTT. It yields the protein CASSLEGGTEAFF.

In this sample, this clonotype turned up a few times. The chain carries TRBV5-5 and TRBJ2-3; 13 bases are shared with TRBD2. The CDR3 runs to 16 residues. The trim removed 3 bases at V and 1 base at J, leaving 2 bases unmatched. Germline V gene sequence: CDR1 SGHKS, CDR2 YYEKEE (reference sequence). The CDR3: CASSSGTSGGTDTQYF. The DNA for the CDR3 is TGTGCCAGCAGCTCAGGGACTAGCGGGGGCACAGATACGCAGTATTTT.

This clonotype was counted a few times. The CDR3 region is CASSLGDREADTQYF. Here the CDR3 DNA reads TGCGCCAGCAGCTTGGGGGACCGGGAGGCAGATACGCAGTATTTT. V is TRBV5-1 and J is TRBJ2-3; the match to TRBD2 covers 7 bases. The CDR3 runs 15 residues. V was pared by 0 bases and J by 4 bases, with 5 bases of the junction left unmatched. Germline CDR1 and CDR2: SGHRS and YFSETQ.

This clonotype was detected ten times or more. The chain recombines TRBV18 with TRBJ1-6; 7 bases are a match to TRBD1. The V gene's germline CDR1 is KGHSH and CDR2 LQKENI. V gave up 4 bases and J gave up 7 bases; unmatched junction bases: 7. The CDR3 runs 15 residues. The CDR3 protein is CASSLSGTVNSPLHF. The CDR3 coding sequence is TGTGCCAGCTCACTCTCCGGGACAGTAAATTCACCCCTCCACTTT.

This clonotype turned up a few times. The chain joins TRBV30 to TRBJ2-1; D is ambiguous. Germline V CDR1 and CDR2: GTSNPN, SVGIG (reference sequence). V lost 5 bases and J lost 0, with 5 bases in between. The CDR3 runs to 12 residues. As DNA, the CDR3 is TGTGCCTGGGGAGCCTCCTACAATGAGCAGTTCTTC. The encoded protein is CAWGASYNEQFF. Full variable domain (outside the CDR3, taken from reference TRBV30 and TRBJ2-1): SQTIHQWPATLVQPVGSPLSLECTVEGTSNPNLYWYRQAAGRGLQLLFYSVGIGQISSEVPQNLSASRPQDRQFILSSKKLLLSDSGFYLCAWGASYNEQFFGPGTRLTVL.